Listed here are 11 T cell receptor beta chains from one sample, sequenced in a study of CD8 T cells in Susac syndrome. After extraction with the RNeasy kit, about 0.45 to 1 ug of the RNA was reverse transcribed using random hexamers. TCRdb fed the immunoSEQ multiplex PCR reads into MiXCR, producing one record per CDR3 protein. This sample carries about 150,000 distinct CDR3 sequences, about 95% of them seen once, and the ten largest clones take 0.15%. The sample was CD8+ T cells from PBMCs. Receptors originate from a human donor with multiple sclerosis.

This chain uses TRBV27 with TRBJ2-1, with D possibly being TRBD1 (6 bases). CDR3 length: 15 residues. The V and J ends lost 10 bases and 0 bases respectively, with 16 bases between them. Germline values: CDR1 MNHEY, CDR2 SMNVEV (reference sequence). This CDR3 is CAIAQGFSSYNEQFF. In DNA, the CDR3 is TGTGCCATCGCCCAGGGGTTTAGCTCCTACAATGAGCAGTTCTTC.

This chain joins TRBV2 and TRBJ2-1, with TRBD2 matching 10 bases. The CDR3 consists of 13 residues. The germline V gene encodes CDR1 SNHLY and CDR2 FYNNEI. The trim removed 10 bases at V and 4 bases at J, leaving 4 bases unmatched. CDR3 amino acids: CAIQTSGYNEQFF. The DNA for the CDR3 is TGTGCCATCCAGACTAGCGGGTACAATGAGCAGTTCTTC. Supplemented by reference TRBV2 and TRBJ2-1, the full variable domain reads EPEVTQTPSHQVTQMGQEVILRCVPISNHLYFYWYRQILGQKVEFLVSFYNNEISEKSEIFDDQFSVERPDGSNFTLKIRSTKLEDSAMYFCAIQTSGYNEQFFGPGTRLTVL.

The chain links TRBV29-1 to TRBJ1-2, with 8 bases identical to TRBD1. V shed 2 bases, J shed 6 bases, and the junction held 8 bases outside the gene matches. The germline CDR1 and CDR2 sequences are SQVTM and ANQGSEA. The CDR3 loop spans 14 amino acids. This CDR3 reads CSVEQGAQVNGYTF. The CDR3 nucleotides are TGCAGCGTTGAACAGGGGGCGCAAGTCAATGGCTACACCTTC. Filled out from reference TRBV29-1 and TRBJ1-2, the complete variable domain reads SAVISQKPSRDICQRGTSLTIQCQVDSQVTMMFWYRQQPGQSLTLIATANQGSEATYESGFVIDKFPISRPNLTFSTLTVSNMSPEDSSIYLCSVEQGAQVNGYTFGSGTRLTVV.

The chain combines TRBV7-9 with TRBJ1-1; tentatively, D is TRBD1 (6 bases). There are 14 residues in the CDR3. The V end lost 6 bases, the J end lost 0 bases, and 11 bases lay between the germline ends. The V gene's germline CDR1 is SEHNR and CDR2 FQNEAQ (reference sequence). CDR3 region: CASSHRDMNTEAFF. In DNA, the CDR3 is TGTGCCAGCAGTCACCGGGACATGAACACTGAAGCTTTCTTT.

The chain is built from TRBV6-5 and TRBJ1-5; no firm D call. V shed 0 bases and J shed 1 base, with 10 bases lying between them. Germline loops: CDR1 MNHEY, CDR2 SVGAGI. The CDR3 contains 16 residues. CDR3 in DNA: TGTGCCAGCAGTTACTCCCCAGACGGAAGCAATCAGCCCCAGCATTTT. Protein sequence: CASSYSPDGSNQPQHF.

The rearrangement joins TRBV7-3 to TRBJ1-1; perhaps TRBD1 as D (5 bases). The germline V gene has CDR1 SGHTA and CDR2 FQGTGA. V lost 5 bases to trimming and J lost 3 bases, with 13 bases between them. This CDR3 is built from 14 residues. DNA for the CDR3: TGTGCCAGCAGCCCCGGGAGGGGCCACACTGAAGCTTTCTTT. As protein: CASSPGRGHTEAFF.

The chain links TRBV13 to TRBJ2-1; 11 bases align to TRBD2. The germline V gene has CDR1 PRHDT and CDR2 FYEKMQ (reference sequence). The CDR3 spans 18 residues. The V and J ends lost 5 bases and 0 bases, in that order; junction bases with no gene match: 9. CDR3 in DNA: TGTGCCAGCAGCCCTGGGACTAGCGGTTACGACTCCTACAATGAGCAGTTCTTC. Encoded protein: CASSPGTSGYDSYNEQFF.

The V gene is TRBV11-2, the J gene TRBJ1-2; D gene uncertain. Deletions cut 2 bases from V and 2 bases from J, with 6 bases between. Germline assignment: CDR1 SGHAT and CDR2 FQNNGV. The CDR3 sequence is 13 residues long. The CDR3 loop reads CASSLPTNYGYTF. CDR3 coding DNA: TGTGCCAGCAGCTTACCGACCAACTATGGCTACACCTTC.

The genes are TRBV4-2 and TRBJ1-5; D remains unclear. V was trimmed by 1 base and J by 4 bases, leaving 14 bases between them. CDR3 length equals 16 residues. Germline CDR1 reads LGHNA; CDR2 reads YNFKEQ. CDR3 nucleotides: TGTGCCAGCAGCCAAGGAGCAAGCCTCGTTAATCAGCCCCAGCATTTT. Translated: CASSQGASLVNQPQHF.

This chain connects TRBV30 to TRBJ1-2; D uncertain. Germline CDR1 and CDR2: GTSNPN and SVGIG (reference sequence). Deletions cut 2 bases from V and 5 bases from J, with 9 bases between. The CDR3 has 12 amino acids. The CDR3 nucleotides read TGTGCCTGGAGTCTGGACGCATATGGCTACACCTTC. It yields the protein CAWSLDAYGYTF.

This clonotype was seen just once. The chain combines TRBV5-5 with TRBJ2-1; 10 bases fit TRBD1. The CDR3 covers 14 residues. Germline-derived CDR1 and CDR2 are SGHKS and YYEKEE (reference sequence). The V segment lost 3 bases and the J segment 8 bases; nucleotides outside the gene matches: 5. Here the CDR3 DNA reads TGTGCCAGCAGCTCTCCGGGACAGGGGCATGAGCAGTTCTTC. Translated: CASSSPGQGHEQFF.